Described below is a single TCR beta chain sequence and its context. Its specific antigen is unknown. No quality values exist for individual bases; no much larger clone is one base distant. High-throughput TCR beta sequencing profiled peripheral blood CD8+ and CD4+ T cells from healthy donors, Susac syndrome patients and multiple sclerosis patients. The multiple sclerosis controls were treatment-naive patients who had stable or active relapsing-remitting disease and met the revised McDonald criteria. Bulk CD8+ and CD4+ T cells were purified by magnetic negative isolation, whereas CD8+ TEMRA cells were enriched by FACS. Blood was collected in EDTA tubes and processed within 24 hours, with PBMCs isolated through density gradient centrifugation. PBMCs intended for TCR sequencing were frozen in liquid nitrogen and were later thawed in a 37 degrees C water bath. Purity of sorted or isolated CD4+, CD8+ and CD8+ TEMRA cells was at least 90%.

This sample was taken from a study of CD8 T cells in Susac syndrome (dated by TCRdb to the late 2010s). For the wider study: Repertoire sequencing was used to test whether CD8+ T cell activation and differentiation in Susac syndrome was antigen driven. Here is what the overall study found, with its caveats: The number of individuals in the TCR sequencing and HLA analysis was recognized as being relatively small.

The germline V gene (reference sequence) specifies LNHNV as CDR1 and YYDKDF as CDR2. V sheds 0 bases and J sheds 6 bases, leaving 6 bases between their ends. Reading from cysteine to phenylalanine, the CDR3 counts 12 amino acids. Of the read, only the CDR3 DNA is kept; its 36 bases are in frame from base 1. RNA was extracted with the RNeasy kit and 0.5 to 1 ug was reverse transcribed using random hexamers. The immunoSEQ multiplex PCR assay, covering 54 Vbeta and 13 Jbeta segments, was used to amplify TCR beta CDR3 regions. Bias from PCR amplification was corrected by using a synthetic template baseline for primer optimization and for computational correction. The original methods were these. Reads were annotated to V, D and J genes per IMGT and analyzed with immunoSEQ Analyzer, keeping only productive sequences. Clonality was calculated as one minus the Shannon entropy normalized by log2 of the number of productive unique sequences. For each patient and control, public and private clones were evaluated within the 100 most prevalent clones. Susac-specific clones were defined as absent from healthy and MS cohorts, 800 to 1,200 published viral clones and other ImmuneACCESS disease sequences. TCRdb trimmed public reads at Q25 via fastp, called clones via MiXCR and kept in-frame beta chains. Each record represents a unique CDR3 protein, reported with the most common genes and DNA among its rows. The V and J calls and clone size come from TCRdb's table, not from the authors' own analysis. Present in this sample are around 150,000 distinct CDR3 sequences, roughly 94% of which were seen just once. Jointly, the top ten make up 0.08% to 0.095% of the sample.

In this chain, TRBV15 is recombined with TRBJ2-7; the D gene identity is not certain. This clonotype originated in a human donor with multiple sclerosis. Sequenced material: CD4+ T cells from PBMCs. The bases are TGTGCCACCAGCAGAGATTTGGCCGAGCAGTACTTC. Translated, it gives CATSRDLAEQYF.